This T cell receptor beta chain was retrieved from a study of identical twins. Germline V lookup: CDR1 KGHDR, CDR2 SFDVKD. The CDR3 is 16 residues long. With V trimmed by 4 bases and J by 4 bases, 6 bases remained unmatched. General study results and limits: Part of the zero-insertion signal could reflect confounding by invariant MAIT and iNKT cells. Modelling underestimated the level of out-of-frame TCR alpha sharing observed in monozygotic twins. Cord blood's abundant beta clonotypes had fewer insertions, unlike memory repertoires.

TCRdb processed the 5' RACE reads anew with MiXCR; each CDR3 protein has one entry. This sample has 1.5 million to 2 million distinct CDR3 sequences, with around 33% found just once. This clonotype was detected only once. Its antigen is unidentified. Material for sequencing was cord blood. The chain uses TRBV24-1 and TRBJ1-5; TRBD1 matches at 10 bases. This receptor was taken from a newborn girl in good health. This chain's CDR3 is CATSEGDRGGNQPQHF. CDR3 nucleotide sequence: TGTGCCACCAGTGAGGGGGACAGGGGAGGGAATCAGCCCCAGCATTTT.